These 2 T cell receptor beta chains came from one sample sequenced in a study of long-term antiretroviral therapy in people with HIV. The immunoSEQ assay was v3.0, run at survey level. Assay used: immunoSEQ multiplex PCR; TCRdb lists only in-frame clones, some missing. The repertoire includes tens of thousands of clones, approximately 88% of them detected once, and more than 7.5% sits in the top ten. The specimen was unsorted PBMCs, collected 2.7 to 2.9 years after starting antiretroviral therapy. All receptors derive from a man aged 25-40 years with HIV.

This clone was recorded once. The J gene is TRBJ2-1, the V gene TRBV20-1; possibly TRBD1 for D (5 bases). This CDR3 is built from 11 residues. Germline V gene data show CDR1 as DFQATT and CDR2 as SNEGSKA (reference sequence). Written as DNA, the CDR3 is TGCAGGGCGACAGTCTACAATGAGCAGTTCTTC. This translates into CRATVYNEQFF.

The table lists this clone with a few counts. This rearrangement joins TRBV15 to TRBJ2-7, with 14 bases fitting TRBD2. This CDR3 has 15 amino acids. Germline V gene data show CDR1 as LNHNV and CDR2 as YYDKDF (reference sequence). The V gene end was trimmed by 4 bases and the J gene end by 4 bases; junction bases not matched to a gene: 3. The CDR3 reads CATSMGLAGAYEQYF. CDR3 coding DNA: TGTGCCACCAGCATGGGACTAGCGGGAGCTTACGAGCAGTACTTC.